This T cell receptor beta chain originates from a study of CD8+ T cells in alopecia areata. Turning to this clone: Its target is not known.

Treatment meaning: oral pan-JAK inhibitor, 5-10 mg twice daily. TCR sequencing used cDNA made by reverse transcription of extracted RNA. The method was immunoSEQ multiplex PCR; TCRdb's version includes in-frame clones alone and lacks a portion of them. The sample carries around 200,000 clones, roughly 62% recorded once. The V end lost 4 bases, the J end lost 6 bases, and 10 bases lay between the germline ends. The CDR3 contains 13 residues. Per germline, CDR1 SNHLY and CDR2 FYNNEI. Study outcomes and limitations: Tofacitinib significantly brought down scalp clonality and expanded CD8+ clones among top 100. Links between baseline CD8+ expansion and response need larger treated cohorts.

The J gene is TRBJ1-5, the V gene TRBV2; D is unresolved. The receptor was derived from a human donor with alopecia areata. Here the sequenced sample was CD8+ T cells sorted from blood, taken at week 24, from a patient treated with tofacitinib. This CDR3 reads CASSVWMGQPQHF. The CDR3 DNA follows: TGTGCCAGCAGTGTGTGGATGGGTCAGCCCCAGCATTTT.